One and the same sample provided the 20 T cell receptor beta chains below, sequenced in a study of blood T cell repertoires in COVID-19. Profiled with immunoSEQ multiplex PCR; TCRdb holds only in-frame clones, not every one. The sample includes around 300,000 clones, about 86% of them seen just once. Sequencing was done on a sample of peripheral blood. The receptors shown here come from a woman aged 70-85 years with COVID-19, enrolled during active disease.

CDR3: CASSGGTGNQPQHF. The DNA for the CDR3 is TGTGCCAGCAGCGGTGGCACAGGTAATCAGCCCCAGCATTTT. The chain combines TRBV9 with TRBJ1-5; D may be TRBD1 (5 bases). The germline V gene has CDR1 SGDLS and CDR2 YYNGEE. CDR3 size: 14 residues. Deletions cut 3 bases from V and 4 bases from J, with 11 bases between.

V and J are TRBV29-1 and TRBJ1-2; D gene ambiguous. The CDR3 loop spans 13 amino acids. The V gene lost 4 bases and the J gene lost 3 bases, with 12 bases spanning the gap. Per the germline V gene, CDR1 is SQVTM and CDR2 is ANQGSEA. In nucleotides, the CDR3 is TGCAGCGTTGTCCCCGCCTTAGACTATGGCTACACCTTC. This translates into CSVVPALDYGYTF.

The V call is TRBV13, the J call TRBJ2-7; D perhaps matches TRBD1 (5 bases). CDR3 length equals 12 residues. Germline V CDR1 and CDR2: PRHDT, FYEKMQ (reference sequence). V was pared by 1 base and J by 7 bases, with 8 bases between. The CDR3 DNA reads TGTGCCAGCAGCTTAGATACAGGAGAGCAGTACTTC. It yields the protein CASSLDTGEQYF.

The gene calls are TRBV5-1 and TRBJ2-7; 7 bases map to TRBD1. V was pared by 0 bases and J by 3 bases, with 6 bases of the junction left unmatched. The CDR3 is made up of 15 amino acids. Germline V gene lookup returns CDR1 SGHRS and CDR2 YFSETQ. CDR3 sequence reads: CASSLEGQNDYEQYF. DNA of the CDR3: TGCGCCAGCAGCTTGGAGGGACAGAATGACTACGAGCAGTACTTC.

This chain connects TRBV29-1 to TRBJ1-2; TRBD1 agrees at 9 bases. V lost 6 bases to trimming and J lost 6 bases; unmatched junction nucleotides: 2. The CDR3 has 11 amino acids. Germline CDR1 reads SQVTM; CDR2 reads ANQGSEA. CDR3 in amino acids: CSVGQGNGYTF. In DNA form, the CDR3 reads TGCAGCGTAGGACAGGGGAATGGCTACACCTTC.

The rearrangement links TRBV7-2 to TRBJ1-3, with TRBD1 matching 8 bases. Germline lookup yields CDR1 SGHTA and CDR2 FQGNSA. The CDR3 is made up of 16 amino acids. The J segment lost 4 bases and the V segment lost 3 bases, leaving 8 bases of the junction unmatched. The CDR3 region has the DNA TGTGCCAGCAGCTTGTGGACAGGGTCGGAGGGAAACACCATATATTTT. Amino acid sequence: CASSLWTGSEGNTIYF.

The chain has TRBV7-2 and TRBJ1-1; maybe TRBD1 (5 bases). Germline CDR1 and CDR2: SGHTA and FQGNSA. CDR3 size: 16 residues. V was cut by 1 base and J by 4 bases, with 16 bases left in between. CDR3 region: CASSLVVQVGLTEAFF. In DNA form, the CDR3 reads TGTGCCAGCAGCTTAGTTGTCCAGGTGGGGCTCACTGAAGCTTTCTTT.

The chain uses TRBV24-1 and TRBJ2-1, with 7 bases lining up with TRBD1. Germline V gene data show CDR1 as KGHDR and CDR2 as SFDVKD. The CDR3 loop spans 13 amino acids. Germline trimming cut 4 bases from V and 8 bases from J; bases unmatched to any gene: 4. The CDR3, as DNA: TGTGCCACCAGTGAGTACAGGGGCGATGAGCAGTTCTTC. This codes for CATSEYRGDEQFF.

The chain recombines TRBV27 with TRBJ2-7; perhaps TRBD2 as D (6 bases). CDR1 and CDR2 from the germline V gene are MNHEY and SMNVEV (reference sequence). This CDR3 contains 16 residues. V lost 6 bases and J 0 bases, leaving 18 bases between the germline ends. The CDR3 DNA sequence: TGTGCCAGCAGCACGATACCGGGGGTTTACTCCTACGAGCAGTACTTC. It encodes CASSTIPGVYSYEQYF.

The chain couples TRBV5-6 to TRBJ2-5, with D hard to call. V gave up 0 bases and J gave up 1 base, with 4 bases separating them. The CDR3 has 13 residues. Germline values: CDR1 SGHDT, CDR2 YYEEEE. The CDR3 protein is CASSLELQETQYF. CDR3 DNA: TGTGCCAGCAGCTTGGAGCTCCAAGAGACCCAGTACTTC.

The V gene is TRBV5-1, the J gene TRBJ1-3; the match to TRBD1 covers 7 bases. V was clipped by 0 bases and J by 1 base; unmatched bases: 4. Germline V gene data show CDR1 as SGHRS and CDR2 as YFSETQ. The CDR3 is made up of 16 amino acids. The CDR3, as DNA: TGCGCCAGCAGCTTGGCTCCAGGGGGTTCTGGAAACACCATATATTTT. It specifies CASSLAPGGSGNTIYF.

J is TRBJ2-1 and V is TRBV30; D is undetermined. The CDR3 is 14 amino acids. The germline V gene encodes CDR1 GTSNPN and CDR2 SVGIG (reference sequence). Trimming stripped 0 bases from V and 0 bases from J, with 6 bases between. CDR3 region: CAWSVKRSYNEQFF. CDR3 in DNA: TGTGCCTGGAGTGTAAAGCGCTCCTACAATGAGCAGTTCTTC.

The genes are TRBV6-6 and TRBJ1-1, with 7 bases fitting TRBD1. Per germline, CDR1 MNHNY and CDR2 SVGAGI (reference sequence). J lost 4 bases, V lost 8 bases, and 4 bases had no gene match. CDR3 size: 12 residues. The CDR3 coding sequence is TGTGCCAGCGTGACAGGGCCCACTGAAGCTTTCTTT. Translated, it gives CASVTGPTEAFF.

In this sample, this clone turned up a few times. The V call is TRBV5-6, the J call TRBJ2-3; TRBD1 matches 8 bases. This CDR3 spans 14 amino acids. Germline trimming cut 3 bases from V and 5 bases from J; bases unmatched to any gene: 5. CDR1 and CDR2 from the germline V gene are SGHDT and YYEEEE. CDR3: CASSSQGARDTQYF. CDR3 nucleotides: TGTGCCAGCAGCTCTCAGGGGGCGAGAGATACGCAGTATTTT. The entire variable domain, with the rest obtained from reference TRBV5-6 and TRBJ2-3, is as follows: DAGVTQSPTHLIKTRGQQVTLRCSPKSGHDTVSWYQQALGQGPQFIFQYYEEEERQRGNFPDRFSGHQFPNYSSELNVNALLLGDSALYLCASSSQGARDTQYFGPGTRLTVL.

In DNA form, the CDR3 reads TGTGCCACCAGTGACCACGACAGGCTCTATGGCTACACCTTC. It specifies CATSDHDRLYGYTF. The V call is TRBV24-1, the J call TRBJ1-2; possibly TRBD1 for D (6 bases). Germline V gene sequence: CDR1 KGHDR, CDR2 SFDVKD. Deletions cut 4 bases from V and 4 bases from J, with 12 bases between. The CDR3 covers 14 residues.

The chain uses TRBV9 and TRBJ2-1; TRBD1 agrees at 10 bases. The CDR3 has 15 amino acids. Germline V CDR1 and CDR2: SGDLS, YYNGEE. J was trimmed by 6 bases and V by 0 bases; bases with no gene match: 3. The CDR3: CASSVGTGGFNEQFF. The CDR3 DNA reads TGTGCCAGCAGCGTAGGGACAGGGGGGTTCAATGAGCAGTTCTTC.

The chain couples TRBV19 to TRBJ1-1, with TRBD1 identical over 7 bases. Germline V gene lookup returns CDR1 LNHDA and CDR2 SQIVND (reference sequence). The CDR3 loop spans 14 amino acids. J lost 1 base, V lost 6 bases, and 5 bases had no gene match. Here the CDR3 DNA reads TGTGCCAGTAGACCCGGGACAGCGAACACTGAAGCTTTCTTT. Amino acids: CASRPGTANTEAFF.

The chain carries TRBV5-1 and TRBJ1-5; 7 bases map to TRBD1. CDR1 is SGHRS, CDR2 YFSETQ, per germline. The CDR3 totals 13 residues. V was clipped by 4 bases and J by 5 bases; unmatched bases: 3. The CDR3 coding sequence is TGCGCCAGCAGCATAGGACAGGATCAGCCCCAGCATTTT. It encodes CASSIGQDQPQHF.

The count of this clone is one. The J gene is TRBJ1-3, the V gene TRBV5-1; D is unclear. The V gene lost 0 bases and the J gene lost 0 bases, with 13 bases spanning the gap. This CDR3 has 17 amino acids. Germline values: CDR1 SGHRS, CDR2 YFSETQ. The CDR3 DNA reads as TGCGCCAGCAGCTTGGCACCAGTCGTTTTCTCTGGAAACACCATATATTTT. Translated, it gives CASSLAPVVFSGNTIYF.

This clone was found a few times. The chain employs TRBV27 and TRBJ2-1; 9 positions agree with TRBD1. Looked up from germline, CDR1 is MNHEY and CDR2 is SMNVEV (reference sequence). The CDR3 contains 15 residues. The junction had 8 bases not matched to a gene; V was cut back by 5 bases and J by 6 bases. DNA for the CDR3: TGTGCCAGCAGTAAACAGACAGGGGGTCGCAATGAGCAGTTCTTC. Translated, it gives CASSKQTGGRNEQFF.